This TCR beta chain was captured by sequencing in a study of technical replicates of blood from a handful of donors. V was cut by 0 bases and J by 5 bases, with 8 bases left in between. The CDR3 runs to 13 residues. Germline CDR1 is SGHNT and CDR2 is YYREEE (reference sequence). TCRdb's copy holds only in-frame clones and misses some; the assay was immunoSEQ multiplex PCR. The table records 65,000 to 95,000 clones, approximately 96% of them present only once. The rearrangement uses TRBV5-4 and TRBJ1-2, with D perhaps TRBD1 (6 bases). The origin of this receptor is a human donor in good health. Sequencing was performed on T cells isolated from PBMCs. CDR3: CASSLDREYGYTF. The CDR3 nucleotides read TGTGCCAGCAGCTTGGACAGGGAGTATGGCTACACCTTC.